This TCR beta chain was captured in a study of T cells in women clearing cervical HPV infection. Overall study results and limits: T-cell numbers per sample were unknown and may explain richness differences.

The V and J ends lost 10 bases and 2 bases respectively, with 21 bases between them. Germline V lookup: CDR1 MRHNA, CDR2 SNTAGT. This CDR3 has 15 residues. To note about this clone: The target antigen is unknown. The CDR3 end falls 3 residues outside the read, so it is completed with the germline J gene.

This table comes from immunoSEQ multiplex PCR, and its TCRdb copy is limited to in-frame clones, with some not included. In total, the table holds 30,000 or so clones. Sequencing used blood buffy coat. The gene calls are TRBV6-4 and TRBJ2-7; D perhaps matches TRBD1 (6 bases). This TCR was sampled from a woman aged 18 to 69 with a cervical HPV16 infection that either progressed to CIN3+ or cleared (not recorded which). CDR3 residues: CATKGFSDRPYEQYF. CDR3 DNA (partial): TGTGCCACCAAGGGCTTTTCCGACAGGCCCTACGAG.